The 12 T cell receptor beta chains below all came from one sample that was sequenced in a study of OX40 agonist ivuxolimab in advanced cancers. Repertoires were generated with immunoSEQ multiplex PCR, while TCRdb's copy carries only in-frame clones and drops some. The table lists about 60,000 clones, about 90% of them singletons. This specimen consisted of CD4+ or CD8+ T cells sorted from blood, obtained in a trial of the OX40 agonist ivuxolimab. The receptors stem from an adult with an advanced solid tumor such as melanoma, head and neck, liver or kidney cancer.

CDR3 loop: CASNARVNLYEQYF. In nucleotides, the CDR3 is TGTGCCAGCAATGCCAGGGTTAACCTCTACGAGCAGTACTTC. The chain carries TRBV6-1 and TRBJ2-7, with D perhaps TRBD1 (5 bases). Trimming stripped 7 bases from V and 3 bases from J, with 16 bases between. The CDR3 loop spans 14 amino acids. Per germline, CDR1 MNHNS and CDR2 SASEGT.

This chain uses TRBV2 with TRBJ2-4; D uncertain. The CDR3 is 18 amino acids. V lost 3 bases to trimming and J lost 0 bases, with 18 bases between them. Germline V gives CDR1 SNHLY, CDR2 FYNNEI. The CDR3 DNA reads TGTGCCAGCAGTGAGGGTTTCGGGCAGAATCTAGCCAAAAACATTCAGTACTTC. Translated, it gives CASSEGFGQNLAKNIQYF.

This rearrangement joins TRBV9 to TRBJ2-1, with 7 nucleotides matching TRBD2. Germline assignment: CDR1 SGDLS and CDR2 YYNGEE. This CDR3 has 16 amino acids. V lost 3 bases to trimming and J lost 5 bases; unmatched junction nucleotides: 11. The CDR3 spells CASSARGLAVDNEQFF. In nucleotides, the CDR3 is TGTGCCAGCAGCGCCAGAGGCCTAGCGGTGGACAATGAGCAGTTCTTC.

The chain employs TRBV6-5 and TRBJ1-6; 8 bases line up with TRBD1. The J segment lost 9 bases and the V segment lost 6 bases, leaving 4 bases of the junction unmatched. CDR3 size: 13 residues. Germline V CDR1 and CDR2: MNHEY, SVGAGI. CDR3 nucleotides: TGTGCCAGCAGGACAGGGGCTGGTTCACCCCTCCACTTT. Its translation: CASRTGAGSPLHF.

The sample holds a few counts of this clone. The chain has TRBV5-1 and TRBJ2-1, with D unresolved. Per the germline V gene, CDR1 is SGHRS and CDR2 is YFSETQ. V lost 3 bases, J lost 4 bases, and 14 bases lay in between. This CDR3 spans 15 amino acids. CDR3: CASSWGSGAYNEQFF. CDR3 DNA: TGCGCCAGCAGCTGGGGATCTGGTGCGTACAATGAGCAGTTCTTC. The full variable domain, with the rest looked up from reference TRBV5-1 and TRBJ2-1, is KAGVTQTPRYLIKTRGQQVTLSCSPISGHRSVSWYQQTPGQGLQFLFEYFSETQRNKGNFPGRFSGRQFSNSRSEMNVSTLELGDSALYLCASSWGSGAYNEQFFGPGTRLTVL.

A single count supports this clone. The chain has TRBV15 and TRBJ2-7; 7 bases are shared with TRBD2. CDR3 length: 15 amino acids. With V trimmed by 0 bases and J by 0 bases, 2 bases remained unmatched. Per germline, CDR1 LNHNV and CDR2 YYDKDF (reference sequence). CDR3 in amino acids: CATSRESGVSYEQYF. The CDR3 DNA reads as TGTGCCACCAGCAGAGAAAGCGGGGTCTCCTACGAGCAGTACTTC.

The chain couples TRBV7-8 to TRBJ2-6, with unresolved D. CDR1 SGHVS and CDR2 FQNEAQ come from the germline V gene. Trimming removed 2 bases from V and 0 bases from J, with 5 bases in between. The CDR3 contains 15 residues. CDR3 sequence: CASSLTNSGANVLTF. The CDR3 DNA reads as TGTGCCAGCAGCTTAACGAACTCTGGGGCCAACGTCCTGACTTTC.

This clone appeared once. The chain joins TRBV6-5 to TRBJ1-1; D may be TRBD1 (6 bases). V was cut by 2 bases and J by 5 bases, with 12 bases left in between. The CDR3 loop spans 14 amino acids. The V gene's germline CDR1 is MNHEY and CDR2 SVGAGI. CDR3 residues: CASSYRGGGTEAFF. CDR3 coding DNA: TGTGCCAGCAGTTACAGAGGGGGAGGAACTGAAGCTTTCTTT.

This chain connects TRBV28 to TRBJ1-1; D unclear. Per the germline V gene, CDR1 is MDHEN and CDR2 is SYDVKM. The CDR3 extends over 14 amino acids. V was trimmed by 6 bases and J by 3 bases, leaving 14 bases between them. CDR3 in amino acids: CASRIGRADTEAFF. The CDR3 DNA reads TGTGCCAGCAGAATAGGGCGGGCGGACACTGAAGCTTTCTTT.

This clone was recorded only once. The chain employs TRBV9 and TRBJ1-2; 7 nucleotides align to TRBD1. Germline CDR1 is SGDLS and CDR2 is YYNGEE. J lost 7 bases, V lost 0 bases, and 6 bases had no gene match. The CDR3 covers 14 residues. This CDR3 is CASSVATGMGGYTF. The CDR3 DNA reads TGTGCCAGCAGCGTAGCGACAGGGATGGGTGGCTACACCTTC.

V and J are TRBV12-5 and TRBJ2-2, with a weak D call TRBD2 (5 bases). V shed 6 bases and J shed 6 bases, with 11 bases lying between them. Per the germline V gene, CDR1 is LGHNT and CDR2 is FRNRAP. The CDR3 totals 13 residues. CDR3 protein: CASGRTLSGELFF. Written as DNA, the CDR3 is TGTGCTAGTGGCCGGACTTTGTCCGGGGAGCTGTTTTTT. Looking up the rest from reference TRBV12-5 and TRBJ2-2 gives the full variable domain: DARVTQTPRHKVTEMGQEVTMRCQPILGHNTVFWYRQTMMQGLELLAYFRNRAPLDDSGMPKDRFSAEMPDATLATLKIQPSEPRDSAVYFCASGRTLSGELFFGEGSRLTVL.

The table lists this clone with a count of one. The chain combines TRBV30 with TRBJ1-5, with D uncertain. The germline V gene encodes CDR1 GTSNPN and CDR2 SVGIG (reference sequence). The CDR3 runs 13 residues. The V gene lost 2 bases and the J gene lost 4 bases, with 9 bases spanning the gap. The CDR3 sequence: CAWSREKNQPQHF. The CDR3 DNA follows: TGTGCCTGGAGTAGGGAAAAGAATCAGCCCCAGCATTTT.